This note documents a single TCR beta chain sequence. This entry comes from a study of blood T cell repertoires in COVID-19. Background on the study: Spain, Italy and the United States supplied samples that represented acute and convalescent COVID-19.

Adults between about 18 and 89 years of age took part from 24 US areas. Grouping used clinical history reported by participants in a survey and questionnaire. The V and J ends lost 1 base and 3 bases, in that order; junction bases with no gene match: 3. The CDR3 sequence is 15 residues long. The germline V gene encodes CDR1 LGHDT and CDR2 YNNKEL (reference sequence). Original methodology: Amplification with reference gene primers provided the estimates of nucleated cell counts. Sequencing used immunoSEQ multiplex PCR; TCRdb keeps in-frame clones, though not all of them. That table is the source of V, J and clone size, and D and trimming were worked out from the DNA. The sample holds 150,000 to 200,000 clones, roughly 90% seen once.

The chain links TRBV3-1 (or the pseudogene TRBV3-2) to TRBJ1-1, with 9 nucleotides matching TRBD1. This TCR derives from a woman younger than 35 who had recovered from COVID-19. Source material: PBMCs or T cells enriched from blood (not recorded which). In DNA form, the CDR3 reads TGTGCCAGCAGCCAAGGGACAGGGGACTACACTGAAGCTTTCTTT. This codes for CASSQGTGDYTEAFF.